Listed below are T cell receptor beta chains from one sample, sequenced in a study of cytomegalovirus exposure and HLA in healthy donors. Clones were read by immunoSEQ multiplex PCR, and TCRdb kept only the in-frame ones, dropping some. In total, the table holds around 130,000 clones. The material sequenced was PBMCs. All receptors derive from a woman aged 55-70 years in good health and CMV-seronegative. The CDR3 runs from the conserved cysteine through the conserved F or W. A D gene is named only where the DNA matches it firmly.

.,TRBV2,TRBJ2-2,CASSIFQGSGELFF,TGTGCCAGCAGTATCTTTCAGGGTTCCGGGGAGCTGTTTTTT
.,TRBV10-2,TRBJ1-1,CASAGSERRTEAFF,TGCGCCAGCGCCGGGTCAGAGAGGCGGACTGAAGCTTTCTTT
TRBD1,TRBV15,TRBJ2-7,CATSRLGDPGGSYEQYF,TGTGCCACCAGCAGATTGGGTGATCCAGGGGGCAGCTACGAGCAGTACTTC
.,TRBV2,TRBJ2-3,CASMPYPGVRTDTQYF,TGTGCCAGCATGCCGTACCCGGGGGTTAGGACAGATACGCAGTATTTT
TRBD1,TRBV29-1,TRBJ2-2,CSVEGQGAGTGGLFF,TGCAGCGTTGAAGGACAGGGGGCAGGCACCGGGGGGCTGTTTTTT
.,TRBV6-5,TRBJ1-5,CASSYNQGYSNQPQHF,TGTGCCAGCAGCTACAACCAGGGCTATAGCAATCAGCCCCAGCATTTT
.,TRBV4-2,TRBJ2-1,CASSQSASEYNEQFF,TGTGCCAGCAGCCAAAGTGCTAGCGAATACAATGAGCAGTTCTTC
TRBD1,TRBV5-4,TRBJ1-1,CASSRSGGASTEAFF,TGTGCCAGCAGCCGTTCAGGGGGCGCGTCCACTGAAGCTTTCTTT
TRBD2,TRBV6-5,TRBJ2-3,CASSYGEREGEDTQYF,TGTGCCAGCAGTTATGGCGAGCGGGAGGGAGAAGATACGCAGTATTTT
.,TRBV5-4,TRBJ2-7,CASSPRAGSPYEQYF,TGTGCCAGCAGCCCACGTGCAGGATCCCCCTACGAGCAGTACTTC
.,TRBV28,TRBJ2-1,CASSFSRANEQFF,TGTGCCAGCAGTTTCTCCAGGGCCAATGAGCAGTTCTTC
TRBD2,TRBV5-1,TRBJ2-1,CASSSPRGGNEQFF,TGCGCCAGCAGCTCACCCCGGGGAGGGAATGAGCAGTTCTTC
.,TRBV10-3,TRBJ1-5,CAISESGQGNQPQHF,TGTGCCATCAGTGAGTCGGGCCAGGGGAATCAGCCCCAGCATTTT
TRBD1,TRBV28,TRBJ2-1,CASSFLITGANEQFF,TGTGCCAGCAGTTTTCTAATAACAGGGGCCAATGAGCAGTTCTTC
TRBD1,TRBV28,TRBJ1-4,CASLAGGANEKLFF,TGTGCCAGCTTGGCAGGGGGCGCTAATGAAAAACTGTTTTTT
.,TRBV19,TRBJ1-3,CASSRQSALISGNTIYF,TGTGCCAGTAGTCGGCAGAGTGCACTAATATCTGGAAACACCATATATTTT
.,TRBV11-2,TRBJ1-3,CASSTPGNSGNTIYF,TGTGCCAGCAGCACCCCCGGGAACTCTGGAAACACCATATATTTT
.,TRBV19,TRBJ1-2,CASSIQYNYGYTF,TGTGCCAGTAGTATCCAGTACAACTATGGCTACACCTTC
.,TRBV27,TRBJ2-1,CASDMGAPYNEQFF,TGTGCCAGCGATATGGGGGCCCCCTACAATGAGCAGTTCTTC
TRBD1,TRBV9,TRBJ1-6,CASSATGQDNSPLHF,TGTGCCAGCAGCGCCACGGGACAGGATAATTCACCCCTCCACTTT
TRBD1,TRBV28,TRBJ2-7,CASRRQGYEQYF,TGTGCCAGCAGAAGACAGGGTTACGAGCAGTACTTC
.,TRBV2,TRBJ2-2,CARGVGIGELFF,TGTGCCAGAGGGGTAGGGATCGGGGAGCTGTTTTTT
TRBD2,TRBV29-1,TRBJ2-1,CSVADGTSVFGQFF,TGCAGCGTTGCCGATGGGACTAGCGTTTTTGGTCAGTTCTTC
.,TRBV20-1,TRBJ2-3,CSANRDTQYF,TGCAGTGCAAACAGAGATACGCAGTATTTT
.,TRBV7-9,TRBJ2-7,CASSFVRVQLHEQYF,TGTGCCAGCAGCTTCGTCAGGGTACAACTCCACGAGCAGTACTTC
TRBD2,TRBV27,TRBJ2-1,CASSLAGAIPYNEQFF,TGTGCCAGCAGTTTGGCGGGAGCCATCCCCTACAATGAGCAGTTCTTC
.,TRBV6-6,TRBJ1-5,CASSWELWQPQHF,TGTGCCAGCAGTTGGGAGCTGTGGCAGCCCCAGCATTTT
.,TRBV2,TRBJ1-1,CASSVRQENTEAFF,TGTGCCAGCAGTGTACGGCAGGAGAACACTGAAGCTTTCTTT
.,TRBV10-3,TRBJ1-5,CAIGEGGGVSNQPQHF,TGTGCCATCGGGGAAGGTGGGGGGGTTAGCAATCAGCCCCAGCATTTT
.,TRBV28,TRBJ2-3,CASSIPGTGDTDTQYF,TGTGCCAGCAGTATCCCCGGGACTGGGGACACAGATACGCAGTATTTT
TRBD1,TRBV7-9,TRBJ1-3,CASSLGGQGAGNTIYF,TGTGCCAGCAGCTTAGGTGGACAGGGGGCTGGAAACACCATATATTTT
.,TRBV5-5,TRBJ1-1,CASSQGVTKMEAFF,TGTGCCAGCAGCCAAGGGGTGACAAAAATGGAGGCTTTCTTT
.,TRBV4-2,TRBJ2-7,CASSQGLGVTYEQYF,TGTGCCAGCAGCCAAGGCCTCGGAGTTACCTACGAGCAGTACTTC
TRBD2,TRBV4-2,TRBJ2-7,CASSPLAGRYEQYF,TGTGCCAGCAGCCCTCTAGCGGGGCGCTACGAGCAGTACTTC
.,TRBV6-5,TRBJ2-7,CASSYLGAYEQYF,TGTGCCAGCAGTTATTTGGGAGCCTACGAGCAGTACTTC
TRBD2,TRBV5-1,TRBJ2-3,CASSRGEFGADTQYF,TGCGCCAGCAGCCGGGGGGAATTCGGGGCAGATACGCAGTATTTT
TRBD2,TRBV4-2,TRBJ2-1,CASRFVGGKNEQFF,TGTGCCAGCAGGTTTGTCGGGGGGAAAAATGAGCAGTTCTTC
TRBD1,TRBV2,TRBJ1-4,CASSPSGQGGEKLFF,TGTGCCAGCAGTCCCTCAGGACAGGGCGGGGAAAAACTGTTTTTT
.,TRBV5-1,TRBJ2-7,CASRRDISSYEQYF,TGCGCCAGCCGCCGGGACATAAGCTCCTACGAGCAGTACTTC
TRBD1,TRBV2,TRBJ2-1,CASQTGALYNEQFF,TGTGCCAGCCAGACAGGGGCCCTTTACAATGAGCAGTTCTTC
TRBD2,TRBV11-3,TRBJ2-1,CASSLVLAGRAEQFF,TGTGCCAGCAGCTTAGTTTTAGCGGGAAGGGCTGAGCAGTTCTTC
TRBD1,TRBV12-5,TRBJ2-1,CASGSGQTLGNEQFF,TGTGCTAGTGGTTCGGGACAGACCCTGGGCAATGAGCAGTTCTTC
.,TRBV5-6,TRBJ2-7,CASSPQGYGYEQYF,TGTGCCAGCAGCCCGCAGGGGTACGGCTACGAGCAGTACTTC
.,TRBV14,TRBJ2-7,CASSDQNYEQYF,TGTGCCAGCAGCGATCAGAACTACGAGCAGTACTTC
TRBD2,TRBV6-4,TRBJ2-3,CASIKRGRFQGTDTQYF,TGTGCCAGCATAAAGCGGGGACGTTTTCAAGGCACAGATACGCAGTATTTT
.,TRBV10-3,TRBJ2-3,CASGFSTDTQYF,TGTGCCTCGGGGTTTAGCACAGATACGCAGTATTTT
TRBD1,TRBV10-3,TRBJ1-2,CAINRGEGGNYGYTF,TGTGCCATCAATAGAGGCGAAGGGGGCAACTATGGCTACACCTTC
TRBD1,TRBV19,TRBJ1-3,CASRRGQGNILSGNTIYF,TGTGCCAGTAGACGGGGACAGGGTAATATCCTCTCTGGAAACACCATATATTTT
TRBD1,TRBV7-2,TRBJ1-4,CASSPRGPTNEKLFF,TGTGCCAGCAGCCCAAGGGGGCCAACTAATGAAAAACTGTTTTTT
.,TRBV11-3,TRBJ1-1,CASSSSLSAEAFF,TGTGCCAGCAGCTCGAGTTTGTCTGCTGAAGCTTTCTTT
.,TRBV6-5,TRBJ1-1,CASSYSPRGGTEAFF,TGTGCCAGCAGTTACTCCCCCCGGGGGGGCACTGAAGCTTTCTTT
TRBD1,TRBV7-9,TRBJ2-5,CASSPRRDRGRRETQYF,TGTGCCAGCAGCCCCCGCCGGGACAGGGGGCGGAGGGAGACCCAGTACTTC
.,TRBV5-6,TRBJ1-2,CASSLAGLLDGYTF,TGTGCCAGCAGCTTGGCCGGACTCTTGGATGGCTACACCTTC
TRBD1,TRBV6-5,TRBJ2-2,CASRGTVAGELFF,TGTGCCAGCAGAGGGACAGTAGCCGGGGAGCTGTTTTTT
TRBD1,TRBV7-3,TRBJ1-1,CASSPTGTNTEAFF,TGTGCCAGCAGCCCGACAGGGACCAACACTGAAGCTTTCTTT
.,TRBV7-9,TRBJ1-5,CASSLVGQQPQHF,TGTGCCAGCAGCTTAGTTGGACAGCAGCCCCAGCATTTT
TRBD1,TRBV5-4,TRBJ1-6,CASSSRGQGHSPLHF,TGTGCCAGCAGCTCCCGGGGACAGGGTCATTCACCCCTCCACTTT
.,TRBV19,TRBJ1-5,CASAGSNQPQHF,TGTGCCAGTGCGGGGAGCAATCAGCCCCAGCATTTT
.,TRBV7-8,TRBJ1-5,CASSLGAFENQPQHF,TGTGCCAGCAGCTTAGGGGCCTTCGAGAATCAGCCCCAGCATTTT